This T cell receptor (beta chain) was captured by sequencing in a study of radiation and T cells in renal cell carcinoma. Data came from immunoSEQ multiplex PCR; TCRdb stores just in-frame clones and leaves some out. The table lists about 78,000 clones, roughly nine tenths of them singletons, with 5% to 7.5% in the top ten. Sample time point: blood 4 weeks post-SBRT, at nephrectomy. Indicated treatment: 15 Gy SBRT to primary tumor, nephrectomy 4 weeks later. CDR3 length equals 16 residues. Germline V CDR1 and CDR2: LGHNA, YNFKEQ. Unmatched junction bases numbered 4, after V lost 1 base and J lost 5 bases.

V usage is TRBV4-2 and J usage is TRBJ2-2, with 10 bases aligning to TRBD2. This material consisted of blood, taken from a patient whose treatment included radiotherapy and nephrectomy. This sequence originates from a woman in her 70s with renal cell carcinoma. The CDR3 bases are TGTGCCAGCAGCCAAGTGCTAGCGGGGGTGACCGGGGAGCTGTTTTTT. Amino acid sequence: CASSQVLAGVTGELFF.